This entry lists 16 T cell receptor beta chains sequenced from one sample in a study of response to subunit inactivated influenza vaccine. TCRdb passed the RT-PCR reads through MiXCR, listing each CDR3 protein once. The table records some 800,000 distinct CDR3 sequences, around 20% of them present only once. Here the sequenced sample was PBMCs from blood, taken 4 to 6 days after vaccination. These receptors originate from a man aged 50-60 years who received an inactivated influenza vaccine.

This clonotype was picked up a small number of times. The V gene is TRBV20-1, the J gene TRBJ2-1, with 10 bases identical to TRBD2. CDR1 is DFQATT and CDR2 is SNEGSKA in the germline V gene (reference sequence). The trim removed 3 bases at V and 0 bases at J, leaving 11 bases unmatched. This CDR3 is 18 amino acids long. The CDR3 region has the DNA TGCAGTGCTAGCCAAGCGGGAGGGCCGAAGAGCTCCTACAATGAGCAGTTCTTC. Its protein is CSASQAGGPKSSYNEQFF.

This clonotype was picked up a small number of times. The chain combines TRBV20-1 with TRBJ2-2; 7 positions match TRBD1. Germline CDR1 is DFQATT and CDR2 is SNEGSKA (reference sequence). The CDR3 totals 13 residues. With 6 bases clipped from V and 8 bases from J, the junction kept 9 bases outside the gene matches. The CDR3 region has the DNA TGCAGTGCCCAGGGACAGACTCTGGGGGAGCTGTTTTTT. Its translation: CSAQGQTLGELFF.

This clonotype has only a few counts. CDR3 in DNA: TGCAGCGTTCTCAAGGGAGATACGCAGTATTTT. Protein product: CSVLKGDTQYF. The rearrangement links TRBV29-1 to TRBJ2-3; D call uncertain. The V gene's germline CDR1 is SQVTM and CDR2 ANQGSEA. The length of the CDR3 is 11 residues. V lost 5 bases and J lost 5, with 8 bases in between.

The chain employs TRBV5-1 and TRBJ2-7; no reliable D call. CDR1 is SGHRS, CDR2 YFSETQ, per germline. V shed 3 bases and J shed 6 bases, with 13 bases lying between them. The CDR3 loop spans 13 amino acids. The CDR3 region has the DNA TGCGCCAGCAGCTACCCAGGCGGCGGCGAGCAGTACTTC. It yields the protein CASSYPGGGEQYF.

This clonotype was observed a few times. The V call is TRBV2, the J call TRBJ1-1, with TRBD1 identical over 7 bases. The CDR3 consists of 12 residues. CDR1 SNHLY and CDR2 FYNNEI come from the germline V gene. Trimming took 5 bases from V and 8 from J; bases not matched to a gene: 5. The CDR3 region is CASSIRDSEAFF. The CDR3 DNA sequence: TGTGCCAGCAGTATCCGGGACAGCGAAGCTTTCTTT.

The chain employs TRBV4-2 and TRBJ2-3; the D gene could be TRBD1 or TRBD2 (5 bases each). The CDR3 is 15 residues long. Germline loops: CDR1 LGHNA, CDR2 YNFKEQ. Trimming took 4 bases from V and 6 from J, leaving 17 bases between them. CDR3 DNA: TGTGCCAGCAGCCGAGGGAGATCAGGGACGGATACGCAGTATTTT. This sequence encodes CASSRGRSGTDTQYF.

J is TRBJ2-4 and V is TRBV12-3 or TRBV12-4; D is ambiguous. Trimming cost V 6 bases and J 8 bases, with 14 bases left between them. This CDR3 has 13 residues. The CDR3 region has the DNA TGTGCCAGCAGCCCGACGGTCTTGGACATTCAGTACTTC. Protein product: CASSPTVLDIQYF.

V gene TRBV5-1 combines with J gene TRBJ2-3; 8 bases match TRBD1. Losses at the gene ends were 0 bases for V and 2 bases for J; bases not matched to a gene: 5. The CDR3 consists of 16 residues. CDR1 is SGHRS, CDR2 YFSETQ, per germline. In nucleotides, the CDR3 is TGCGCCAGCAGCTTGGGGTGGACAGGGATCACAGATACGCAGTATTTT. Encoded protein: CASSLGWTGITDTQYF.

The rearrangement links TRBV7-6 to TRBJ2-3; a possible D gene is TRBD1 (5 bases). The CDR3 is 19 residues long. Deletions cut 1 base from V and 0 bases from J, with 20 bases between. Germline lookup yields CDR1 SGHVS and CDR2 FNYEAQ. The DNA for the CDR3 is TGTGCCAGCAGCTTAGTGGGCGGTGGGGCCGGGCCGAGCACAGATACGCAGTATTTT. Protein sequence: CASSLVGGGAGPSTDTQYF.

The chain carries TRBV20-1 and TRBJ2-7; possibly TRBD1 for D (6 bases). Germline CDR1 is DFQATT and CDR2 is SNEGSKA (reference sequence). This CDR3 spans 14 amino acids. Trimming cost V 6 bases and J 5 bases, with 20 bases left between them. Written as DNA, the CDR3 is TGCAGTGCACGGCCCTCACAGGGTGTACACGAGCAGTACTTC. Amino acid sequence: CSARPSQGVHEQYF.

This chain joins TRBV28 and TRBJ2-2, with TRBD1 matching over 7 bases. In germline, CDR1 is MDHEN, CDR2 SYDVKM. Unmatched junction bases numbered 15, after V lost 10 bases and J lost 1 base. This CDR3 has 17 amino acids. CDR3 bases: TGTGCCACCCTCGACCTGAACAGGGGCGTGAACACCGGGGAGCTGTTTTTT. Amino acids: CATLDLNRGVNTGELFF.

This clonotype has at least ten counts. J is TRBJ2-1 and V is TRBV29-1; tentatively, D is TRBD2 (6 bases). Trimming cost V 4 bases and J 1 base, with 8 bases left between them. The germline V gene has CDR1 SQVTM and CDR2 ANQGSEA. This CDR3 region has 13 residues. Here the CDR3 DNA reads TGCAGCGTTGCAGGGAGGTCCTACAATGAGCAGTTCTTC. Translated: CSVAGRSYNEQFF.

This clonotype showed up just a few times. This chain links TRBV5-1 with TRBJ2-7, with 9 bases matching TRBD2. CDR1 and CDR2 (germline): SGHRS, YFSETQ. With 0 bases clipped from V and 2 bases from J, the junction kept 3 bases outside the gene matches. This CDR3 is 15 amino acids long. CDR3 in amino acids: CASSLVAGEAYEQYF. The DNA of the CDR3 is TGCGCCAGCAGCTTGGTAGCGGGGGAAGCCTACGAGCAGTACTTC.

The chain recombines TRBV20-1 with TRBJ1-5, with D perhaps TRBD1 (5 bases). Germline lookup yields CDR1 DFQATT and CDR2 SNEGSKA (reference sequence). The CDR3 contains 14 residues. The V and J ends lost 0 bases and 7 bases respectively, with 13 bases between them. CDR3 residues: CSARDWGGAQPQHF. The CDR3 nucleotides read TGCAGTGCTAGAGATTGGGGGGGTGCGCAGCCCCAGCATTTT.

This clonotype has only a few counts. The rearrangement joins TRBV12-5 to TRBJ2-1; D may match TRBD1 or TRBD2 (5 bases each). V was pared by 6 bases and J by 15 bases, with 27 bases between. This CDR3 contains 15 residues. CDR1 is LGHNT and CDR2 is FRNRAP in the germline V gene. The DNA for the CDR3 is TGTGCTAGTGGACCTGGGGACCAGAGAGACATCAGGGTGTTCTTC. Translation: CASGPGDQRDIRVFF. Using reference TRBV12-5 and TRBJ2-1 for the parts outside the CDR3, the full variable domain is DARVTQTPRHKVTEMGQEVTMRCQPILGHNTVFWYRQTMMQGLELLAYFRNRAPLDDSGMPKDRFSAEMPDATLATLKIQPSEPRDSAVYFCASGPGDQRDIRVFFGPGTRLTVL.

The chain couples TRBV20-1 to TRBJ2-3; TRBD2 matches 9 bases. This CDR3 is built from 17 residues. Trimming removed 2 bases from V and 3 bases from J; junction bases left unmatched: 12. Germline V gene sequence: CDR1 DFQATT, CDR2 SNEGSKA (reference sequence). The CDR3 protein is CSARTPPGSGGTDTQYF. CDR3 DNA: TGCAGTGCTAGAACCCCTCCGGGCAGCGGGGGGACAGATACGCAGTATTTT.